Below are 29 T cell receptor beta chains sequenced from a single sample in a study of T cell responses to AZD1222 COVID-19 vaccine. The table came from immunoSEQ multiplex PCR; TCRdb's copy has only in-frame clones and leaves some out. The data contain over 130,000 clones, roughly nine tenths of them singletons. The sequencing here drew on peripheral blood, taken 28 days after the second AZD1222 dose. The source is an adult who received the AZD1222 COVID-19 vaccine.

J is TRBJ1-6 and V is TRBV4-3; perhaps TRBD1 as D (5 bases). This CDR3 is built from 17 residues. The germline gives CDR1 LGHNA, CDR2 YSLEER. The ends were cut back, 1 base at V and 6 bases at J, with 16 bases in the middle. This CDR3 is CASSQVTGQPINSPLHF. In DNA, the CDR3 is TGCGCCAGCAGCCAAGTTACAGGCCAACCCATTAATTCACCCCTCCACTTT.

This sequence joins TRBV30 and TRBJ2-7; D possibly corresponds to TRBD1 (5 bases). V was cut by 5 bases and J by 0 bases, with 11 bases left in between. Germline V gene sequence: CDR1 GTSNPN, CDR2 SVGIG (reference sequence). There are 13 residues in the CDR3. CDR3 in DNA: TGTGCCTGGCGGACACCTAACTCCTACGAGCAGTACTTC. This codes for CAWRTPNSYEQYF.

This chain connects TRBV7-3 to TRBJ1-5, with D perhaps matching TRBD1 (5 bases). The V gene's germline CDR1 is SGHTA and CDR2 FQGTGA. The CDR3 loop spans 14 amino acids. V lost 6 bases and J lost 0, with 9 bases in between. CDR3 loop: CASRGGDSNQPQHF. The CDR3 DNA sequence: TGTGCCAGCAGAGGAGGGGATAGCAATCAGCCCCAGCATTTT.

V usage is TRBV11-1 and J usage is TRBJ2-1, with 8 bases identical to TRBD2. Germline V lookup: CDR1 SGHAT, CDR2 FQDESV (reference sequence). Losses at the gene ends were 5 bases for V and 7 bases for J; bases not matched to a gene: 10. The CDR3 extends over 15 amino acids. DNA of the CDR3: TGTGCCAGCAGCCGGCGTGGACTAGCAATGAATGAGCAGTTCTTC. Protein product: CASSRRGLAMNEQFF.

V is TRBV6-5 and J is TRBJ1-5, with TRBD1 as a possible D gene (5 bases). V lost 2 bases to trimming and J lost 0 bases, with 8 bases between them. The CDR3 length is 15 residues. Germline V CDR1 and CDR2: MNHEY, SVGAGI. CDR3 DNA: TGTGCCAGCAGTTACGACAGCCATAGCAATCAGCCCCAGCATTTT. Protein: CASSYDSHSNQPQHF.

V is TRBV27 and J is TRBJ1-5, with D maybe TRBD1 (6 bases). Germline lookup yields CDR1 MNHEY and CDR2 SMNVEV (reference sequence). The CDR3 runs to 18 residues. V was pared by 4 bases and J by 1 base, with 20 bases between. The CDR3 sequence is CASSSNPRRGKSNQPQHF. For the CDR3, the DNA is TGTGCCAGCAGTTCCAACCCTAGAAGGGGGAAAAGCAATCAGCCCCAGCATTTT.

The chain uses TRBV13 and TRBJ1-2, with D hard to call. Deletions cut 5 bases from V and 4 bases from J, with 5 bases between. The CDR3 loop spans 11 amino acids. Germline CDR1 PRHDT, CDR2 FYEKMQ (reference sequence). CDR3 amino acids: CASSLVYGYTF. CDR3 coding DNA: TGTGCCAGCAGCCTGGTCTATGGCTACACCTTC.

The chain links TRBV5-1 to TRBJ2-2, with no clear D. The CDR3 spans 12 residues. Germline assignment: CDR1 SGHRS and CDR2 YFSETQ. V was pared by 1 base and J by 6 bases, with 4 bases between. In nucleotides, the CDR3 is TGCGCCAGCAGCTTGCAGCCCGGGGAGCTGTTTTTT. This translates into CASSLQPGELFF.

V usage is TRBV6-2 or TRBV6-3 and J usage is TRBJ1-4; D possibly corresponds to TRBD1 (5 bases). The V end was cut by 0 bases, the J end by 10 bases, with 15 bases between. CDR3 length: 15 amino acids. Germline V gene data show CDR1 as MNHEY and CDR2 as SVGEGT. CDR3 amino acids: CASSYSGTLWRKLFF. Here the CDR3 DNA reads TGTGCCAGCAGTTACTCCGGGACGCTTTGGCGAAAACTGTTTTTT.

V gene TRBV7-2 combines with J gene TRBJ1-1, with D tentatively TRBD1 (6 bases). V was trimmed by 3 bases and J by 6 bases, leaving 17 bases between them. CDR3 length: 15 amino acids. Looked up from germline, CDR1 is SGHTA and CDR2 is FQGNSA. CDR3 coding DNA: TGTGCCAGCAGCTTTCTGGCTGGGGGGCCCGCTGAAGCTTTCTTT. Protein sequence: CASSFLAGGPAEAFF.

The V and J genes are TRBV29-1 and TRBJ1-3; 7 bases line up with TRBD1. J was trimmed by 0 bases and V by 4 bases; bases with no gene match: 12. The CDR3 spans 17 residues. Germline V lookup: CDR1 SQVTM, CDR2 ANQGSEA. CDR3 sequence (DNA): TGCAGCGTTGTTGAGGGACAGCCCTACCTCTCTGGAAACACCATATATTTT. This encodes CSVVEGQPYLSGNTIYF.

The sample holds one count of this clone. This chain connects TRBV25-1 to TRBJ1-6; weak D call: TRBD1 (5 bases). V dropped 1 base and J dropped 14 bases, with 9 bases sitting between them. This CDR3 has 12 residues. The V gene's germline CDR1 is MGHDK and CDR2 SYGVNS. As DNA, the CDR3 is TGTGCCAGCAGTGAATCCCTGGGGGCCCTCCACTTT. Amino acid sequence: CASSESLGALHF.

This clone was counted a single time. V usage is TRBV19 and J usage is TRBJ2-1; weak D call: TRBD1 (6 bases). V was pared by 1 base and J by 4 bases, with 8 bases between. From germline, CDR1 is LNHDA and CDR2 SQIVND (reference sequence). This CDR3 is built from 14 residues. CDR3 nucleotide sequence: TGTGCCAGTAGTATAGGAGACAGGTACAATGAGCAGTTCTTC. This codes for CASSIGDRYNEQFF.

The J gene is TRBJ1-5, the V gene TRBV19; TRBD1 aligns across 10 bases. Trimming at V came to 4 bases and at J to 2 bases, leaving 8 bases not matched to a gene. The CDR3 is 17 residues long. The germline CDR1 and CDR2 sequences are LNHDA and SQIVND (reference sequence). The CDR3 spells CASSRTGTGDGNQPQHF. CDR3 nucleotides: TGTGCCAGTAGTAGGACCGGGACAGGGGACGGCAATCAGCCCCAGCATTTT.

The V call is TRBV6-2 or TRBV6-3, the J call TRBJ2-7; the D gene is possibly TRBD2 (6 bases). The germline V gene encodes CDR1 MNHEY and CDR2 SVGEGT. This CDR3 comprises 14 residues. V dropped 5 bases and J dropped 3 bases, with 14 bases sitting between them. The CDR3 bases are TGTGCCAGCAGTATGGCGGGGAAGTTCTACGAGCAGTACTTC. Protein: CASSMAGKFYEQYF.

A remark on this clone: Germline is not matched at one junction end, which may reflect a read error. The chain employs TRBV7-9 and TRBJ1-1; maybe TRBD1 (6 bases). This CDR3 is built from 12 residues. CDR1 SEHNR and CDR2 FQNEAQ come from the germline V gene (reference sequence). This CDR3 is CASSLNRADAFF. In DNA form, the CDR3 reads TGTGCCAGCAGCTTGAACAGGGCTGACGCTTTCTTT.

The chain joins TRBV5-1 to TRBJ2-7; D remains unclear. This CDR3 has 16 amino acids. Deletions cut 3 bases from V and 0 bases from J, with 16 bases between. Germline V lookup: CDR1 SGHRS, CDR2 YFSETQ. CDR3 amino acids: CASSWRPSESSYEQYF. The CDR3 DNA reads as TGCGCCAGCAGCTGGAGACCCTCTGAGAGCTCCTACGAGCAGTACTTC.

This clone turned up a few times. The J gene is TRBJ2-7, the V gene TRBV10-2; 10 positions agree with TRBD2. CDR1 WSHSY and CDR2 SAAADI come from the germline V gene. The CDR3 covers 14 residues. The ends lost 6 bases at V and 4 bases at J; junction bases unmatched: 6. As DNA, the CDR3 is TGCGCCAGCAGGTCCGGGACTAGCGAATACGAGCAGTACTTC. As protein: CASRSGTSEYEQYF.

The chain joins TRBV5-1 to TRBJ1-2; 7 bases map to TRBD1. CDR1 and CDR2 from the germline V gene are SGHRS and YFSETQ. The CDR3 covers 13 residues. Trimming took 1 base from V and 6 from J; bases not matched to a gene: 3. CDR3 region: CASSLFQGDGYTF. The CDR3 nucleotides are TGCGCCAGCAGCTTGTTCCAGGGGGATGGCTACACCTTC.

This clone came up a few times. The V call is TRBV9, the J call TRBJ2-2; D gene ambiguous. Germline V CDR1 and CDR2: SGDLS, YYNGEE. The CDR3 has 15 amino acids. V gave up 0 bases and J gave up 4 bases, with 10 bases separating them. The CDR3 protein is CASSVVERPTGELFF. The CDR3 DNA sequence: TGTGCCAGCAGCGTAGTGGAACGCCCCACCGGGGAGCTGTTTTTT.

V gene TRBV19 combines with J gene TRBJ1-1; D uncertain. Trimming removed 6 bases at V and 0 bases at J, with 8 bases between. The CDR3 spans 13 residues. Germline values: CDR1 LNHDA, CDR2 SQIVND (reference sequence). The CDR3 sequence: CASRETVNTEAFF. The CDR3 DNA sequence: TGTGCCAGTAGGGAAACAGTGAACACTGAAGCTTTCTTT.

The chain recombines TRBV5-1 with TRBJ1-2; 12 bases line up with TRBD1. In germline, CDR1 is SGHRS, CDR2 YFSETQ. V lost 4 bases, J lost 2 bases, and 9 bases stayed unmatched. The length of the CDR3 is 17 residues. This chain's CDR3 is CASSGPGTGGRNYGYTF. DNA of the CDR3: TGCGCCAGCAGCGGGCCCGGGACAGGGGGCCGAAACTATGGCTACACCTTC.

The V and J genes are TRBV28 and TRBJ1-5; possible D gene TRBD1, 5 bases. V was shortened by 5 bases and J by 6 bases, with 17 bases between the two germline ends. Germline V CDR1 and CDR2: MDHEN, SYDVKM. The CDR3 sequence is 15 residues long. The CDR3 DNA follows: TGTGCCAGCAGTCGGGGCGCGGCAGGGAGTCAGCCCCAGCATTTT. It is translated as CASSRGAAGSQPQHF. The complete variable domain, with remaining parts taken from reference TRBV28 and TRBJ1-5, reads DVKVTQSSRYLVKRTGEKVFLECVQDMDHENMFWYRQDPGLGLRLIYFSYDVKMKEKGDIPEGYSVSREKKERFSLILESASTNQTSMYLCASSRGAAGSQPQHFGDGTRLSIL.

Regarding this clone: The sample has other DNA sequences that encode this CDR3 too. The chain recombines TRBV18 with TRBJ1-4; no firm D call. Trimming took 3 bases from V and 5 from J, leaving 7 bases between them. The CDR3 is 13 residues long. Germline-derived CDR1 and CDR2 are KGHSH and LQKENI. CDR3 protein: CASSPTTNEKLFF. Written as DNA, the CDR3 is TGTGCCAGCTCACCGACGACGAATGAAAAACTGTTTTTT. Filled out from reference TRBV18 and TRBJ1-4, the complete variable domain reads NAGVMQNPRHLVRRRGQEARLRCSPMKGHSHVYWYRQLPEEGLKFMVYLQKENIIDESGMPKERFSAEFPKEGPSILRIQQVVRGDSAAYFCASSPTTNEKLFFGSGTQLSVL.

This chain uses TRBV19 with TRBJ2-2; D ambiguous. V lost 6 bases, J lost 6 bases, and 8 bases lay in between. Per the germline V gene, CDR1 is LNHDA and CDR2 is SQIVND (reference sequence). This CDR3 is built from 12 residues. CDR3 sequence reads: CASSVDAGELFF. The CDR3 DNA is TGTGCCAGTAGCGTGGACGCCGGGGAGCTGTTTTTT.

This clone turned up a few times. The chain links TRBV5-6 to TRBJ1-5, with 7 bases that match TRBD1. The CDR3 contains 18 residues. From germline, CDR1 is SGHDT and CDR2 YYEEEE. The V gene end was trimmed by 1 base and the J gene end by 1 base; junction bases not matched to a gene: 11. The CDR3: CASSLFGGGGGSNQPQHF. The CDR3 nucleotides read TGTGCCAGCAGCTTGTTTGGGGGAGGGGGCGGAAGCAATCAGCCCCAGCATTTT.

V and J are TRBV7-9 and TRBJ2-5; 12 bases align to TRBD2. This CDR3 contains 17 residues. Trimming at V came to 4 bases and at J to 1 base, leaving 7 bases not matched to a gene. Germline CDR1 reads SEHNR; CDR2 reads FQNEAQ (reference sequence). The CDR3 spells CASSSVLAGGPQETQYF. In nucleotides, the CDR3 is TGTGCCAGCAGCTCTGTACTAGCGGGAGGTCCCCAAGAGACCCAGTACTTC.

This clone was counted once. Other DNA sequences in the same sample also yield this CDR3. This chain uses TRBV5-1 with TRBJ1-1; possible D gene TRBD1, 5 bases. V lost 0 bases, J lost 0 bases, and 12 bases lay in between. The CDR3 spans 16 residues. Germline V CDR1 and CDR2: SGHRS, YFSETQ. The chain's CDR3 is CASSLEAGPLNTEAFF. CDR3 sequence (DNA): TGCGCCAGCAGCTTGGAGGCAGGGCCTTTGAACACTGAAGCTTTCTTT.

By sample fraction, this clone is medium-sized (0.01 to 0.1%). The chain carries TRBV7-8 and TRBJ1-1; D might be TRBD1 (5 bases). The CDR3 loop spans 14 amino acids. Trimming cost V 1 base and J 6 bases, with 12 bases left between them. Germline V gene sequence: CDR1 SGHVS, CDR2 FQNEAQ. CDR3 region: CASSLERGVPEAFF. The CDR3 DNA follows: TGTGCCAGCAGCTTAGAAAGAGGGGTCCCTGAAGCTTTCTTT.